The entry below gives a single T cell receptor (beta chain) sequence along with its context. Losses at the gene ends were 0 bases for V and 4 bases for J; bases not matched to a gene: 6. The length of the CDR3 is 16 residues. Per the germline V gene, CDR1 is KGHSH and CDR2 is LQKENI. Method: immunoSEQ multiplex PCR; TCRdb's copy keeps in-frame clones and lacks some. Seen here are 200,000 to 300,000 clones, 80% to 90% observed once, and the top ten hold 2% to 2.5%. This specimen comes from a study of blood T cell repertoires in COVID-19. About the research overall: The cDNA or gDNA used as material had been derived from T cells, B-cell-depleted T cells, or PBMCs.

The clonotype comes from a woman aged 45-60 years with acute or convalescent COVID-19. This chain connects TRBV18 to TRBJ2-7, with TRBD1 identical over 10 bases. Sequencing was done on a sample of peripheral blood. The CDR3 protein is CASSPPEWDRGYEQYF. CDR3 DNA: TGTGCCAGCTCACCACCGGAGTGGGACAGGGGATACGAGCAGTACTTC.